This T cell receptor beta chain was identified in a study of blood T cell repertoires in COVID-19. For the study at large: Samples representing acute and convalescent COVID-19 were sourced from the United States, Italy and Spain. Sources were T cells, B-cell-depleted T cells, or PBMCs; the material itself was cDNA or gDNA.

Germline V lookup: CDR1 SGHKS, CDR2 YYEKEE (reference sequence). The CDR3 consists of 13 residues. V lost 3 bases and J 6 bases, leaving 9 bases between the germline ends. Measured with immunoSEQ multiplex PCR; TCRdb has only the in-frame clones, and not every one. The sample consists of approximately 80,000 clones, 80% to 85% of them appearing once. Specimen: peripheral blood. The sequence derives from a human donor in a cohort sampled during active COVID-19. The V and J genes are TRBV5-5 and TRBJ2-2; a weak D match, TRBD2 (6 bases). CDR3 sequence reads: CASSWWEAGELFF. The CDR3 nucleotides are TGTGCCAGCAGCTGGTGGGAGGCCGGGGAGCTGTTTTTT.